This TCR beta chain emerged from a study of human T cells and chemical hapten exposure. Whole-study context: DPC at 2% was the sensitizing agent, placed on roughly 2 cm by roughly 2 cm of upper inner arm skin.

The sample's time point: patch test 3, about 24 weeks after DPC sensitization. Treatment reported: therapeutic diphenylcyclopropenone sensitization with weekly scalp DPC. Broader study findings: Expanded TCRs formed significantly more large CDR3 similarity clusters than controls.

TCRdb processed the RACE reads anew with MiXCR; each CDR3 protein has one entry. The profile shows 150,000 to 200,000 distinct CDR3 sequences, about 30% of them singletons. The sample holds many counts of this clonotype. What it binds is unknown. The CDR3 loop spans 14 amino acids. Between the trimmed V and J ends, which lost 6 bases and 0 bases, there was a span of 14 bases. The germline gives CDR1 SQVTM, CDR2 ANQGSEA. This TCR was recovered from a woman aged 18-35 years with alopecia areata. Some clones in this sample may be carry-over from other donors' samples. The rearrangement links TRBV29-1 to TRBJ1-2, with D possibly matching TRBD1 (5 bases). The starting material was whole blood, obtained in connection with sensitization to the hapten diphenylcyclopropenone (DPC). CDR3 protein: CSVRASWTNYGYTF. The CDR3 DNA reads as TGCAGCGTCAGGGCCTCCTGGACTAACTATGGCTACACCTTC.